This entry describes one TCR beta chain. Antigen: not known. The data were obtained in a study of Ad26.COV2.S vaccination and SARS-CoV-2 variants. The sample's treatment: about 20 received Ad26.COV2.S at low or high dose, single or two shots; about 5 received placebo; per-sample allocation not given. After the first vaccine or placebo injection, samples were drawn on day 63. TCRdb's table, derived via immunoSEQ multiplex PCR, lists solely in-frame clones and lacks some. The sample has around 250,000 clones; roughly 89% are singletons. Study findings and constraints: The study found higher spike-specific TCR breadth in vaccine than placebo recipients. Reported findings describe substantial breadth in spike-specific CD8+ and CD4+ T cell responses following vaccination.

The CDR3 covers 14 residues. Germline V gene lookup returns CDR1 SEHNR and CDR2 FQNEAQ (reference sequence). V shed 4 bases and J 7 bases; nucleotides not matched to a gene: 1. The TCR sequence derives from a person aged 18 to 65 who received the Ad26.COV2.S COVID-19 vaccine or a placebo. Here the sequenced sample was peripheral blood, taken in a trial of Ad26.COV2.S vaccine versus placebo. The chain is built from TRBV7-9 and TRBJ1-6; 10 positions match TRBD1. The CDR3 DNA follows: TGTGCCAGCAGCTCGGGACAGGGGAATTCACCCCTCCACTTT. It specifies CASSSGQGNSPLHF.